A single sample is the source of the 23 T cell receptor beta chains below, sequenced in a study of CD8+CD57+ T cells in acquired aplastic anemia. TCR beta VDJ and CDR3 were profiled, and genomic DNA was the template. MiXCR was run by TCRdb on the reads, yielding one entry per CDR3 protein. This repertoire shows fewer than 200,000 distinct CDR3 sequences, approximately 40% found once; its top ten account for 1.1%. Sequencing was carried out using sorted CD4+, CD8+, or CD8+CD57+ T cells (not recorded which) from PBMCs. Every receptor here comes from a human donor in good health.

J is TRBJ2-1 and V is TRBV12-3 or TRBV12-4; no firm D call. Trimming left V 5 bases short and J 5 bases short, with 7 bases between. The CDR3 runs to 12 residues. CDR3 sequence reads: CASSLKHNEQFF. DNA for the CDR3: TGTGCCAGCAGTCTCAAGCACAATGAGCAGTTCTTC.

This clonotype occurred many times. DNA of the CDR3: TGCGCCAGCAGCCAGGGACACTTGGGCACCTACGAGCAGTACTTC. Translation gives CASSQGHLGTYEQYF. The V and J genes are TRBV5-1 and TRBJ2-7; D perhaps matches TRBD1 (6 bases). In germline, CDR1 is SGHRS, CDR2 YFSETQ. CDR3 size: 15 residues. The V end was cut by 4 bases, the J end by 2 bases, with 16 bases between.

In this sample, this clonotype turned up a few times. The rearrangement uses TRBV10-2 and TRBJ2-2, with D tentatively TRBD1 (5 bases). The CDR3 is made up of 11 amino acids. Germline V gene lookup returns CDR1 WSHSY and CDR2 SAAADI. V shed 6 bases and J shed 8 bases, with 7 bases lying between them. CDR3 region: CASRQVGELFF. The CDR3 DNA sequence: TGCGCCAGCAGACAGGTGGGGGAGCTGTTTTTT.

This clonotype was recorded only once. The rearrangement uses TRBV12-3 or TRBV12-4 and TRBJ1-1; 9 nucleotides line up with TRBD1. V was clipped by 6 bases and J by 6 bases; unmatched bases: 14. The CDR3 has 16 amino acids. CDR3 in DNA: TGTGCCAGCAGCAAAACCGGACAGGGGAGGGACGCTGAAGCTTTCTTT. Protein: CASSKTGQGRDAEAFF.

The V gene is TRBV12-3 or TRBV12-4, the J gene TRBJ2-7; no definite D call. The V end was cut by 7 bases, the J end by 4 bases, with 17 bases between. The CDR3 consists of 14 residues. The chain's CDR3 is CASTRSAGSYEQYF. The CDR3 DNA follows: TGTGCCAGCACCCGATCGGCAGGTTCATACGAGCAGTACTTC.

Concerning this clonotype itself: This may come from a read error, since a much larger clone is one base off. This CDR3 reads CASSLDGQAADTQYF. The CDR3 DNA reads as TGCGCCAGCAGCTTGGACGGACAAGCCGCAGATACGCAGTATTTT. The J gene is TRBJ2-3, the V gene TRBV5-1; perhaps TRBD1 as D (5 bases). The CDR3 sequence is 15 residues long. The germline V and J ends were trimmed by 0 bases and 4 bases, with 12 bases remaining between them. Germline lookup yields CDR1 SGHRS and CDR2 YFSETQ.

Notes on this clonotype: A much larger clonotype is one base distant, so this may be a read error. The rearrangement joins TRBV28 to TRBJ2-7; 8 bases are shared with TRBD1. The junction had 4 bases not matched to a gene; V was cut back by 6 bases and J by 3 bases. Germline V lookup: CDR1 MDHEN, CDR2 SYDVKM. The CDR3 contains 13 residues. CDR3: CASRGQEIYEQYF. In DNA form, the CDR3 reads TGTGCCAGCAGGGGACAGGAGATCTACGAGCAGTACTTC.

There are many counts of this clonotype. The chain uses TRBV5-1 and TRBJ2-2, with D possibly being TRBD1 (5 bases). The CDR3 length is 16 residues. Trimming removed 6 bases at V and 1 base at J, with 16 bases between. Germline V lookup: CDR1 SGHRS, CDR2 YFSETQ. CDR3 sequence reads: CASNPSGHQNTGELFF. In DNA form, the CDR3 reads TGCGCCAGCAACCCCTCCGGACACCAGAACACCGGGGAGCTGTTTTTT.

This clonotype was counted many times. This chain links TRBV16 with TRBJ2-2; perhaps TRBD2 as D (6 bases). The germline V and J ends were trimmed by 2 bases and 1 base, with 8 bases remaining between them. The CDR3 extends over 15 amino acids. Germline V CDR1 and CDR2: KGHSY, FQNENV. The CDR3 reads CASSQASVNTGELFF. CDR3 in DNA: TGTGCCAGCAGCCAAGCTAGCGTGAACACCGGGGAGCTGTTTTTT.

The rearrangement links TRBV19 to TRBJ1-1, with a tentative D call TRBD1 (6 bases). The CDR3 runs to 11 residues. V lost 7 bases, J lost 8 bases, and 11 bases lay in between. The germline V gene has CDR1 LNHDA and CDR2 SQIVND (reference sequence). In nucleotides, the CDR3 is TGTGCCAGTAACACTAGGGGGGAAGCTTTCTTT. It translates to CASNTRGEAFF.

The genes are TRBV7-9 and TRBJ1-2; D is uncertain. The CDR3 totals 12 residues. Germline values: CDR1 SEHNR, CDR2 FQNEAQ (reference sequence). V was cut by 1 base and J by 7 bases, with 7 bases left in between. This chain's CDR3 is CASSLERAGYTF. The CDR3 coding sequence is TGTGCCAGCAGCTTAGAGAGAGCTGGCTACACCTTC.

This clonotype was observed a few times. With a much larger clone just one base away, this may be a read error. V and J are TRBV2 and TRBJ1-3, with no clear D. Trimming stripped 6 bases from V and 0 bases from J, with 3 bases between. The CDR3 spans 12 residues. CDR1 SNHLY and CDR2 FYNNEI come from the germline V gene. This CDR3 reads CASRFSGNTIYF. The CDR3 DNA reads TGTGCCAGCAGGTTCTCTGGAAACACCATATATTTT.

The chain employs TRBV9 and TRBJ1-1; D is ambiguous. From germline, CDR1 is SGDLS and CDR2 YYNGEE. V gave up 1 base and J gave up 1 base, with 5 bases separating them. The CDR3 loop spans 13 amino acids. CDR3 sequence (DNA): TGTGCCAGCAGCGTACATCAGAACACTGAAGCTTTCTTT. Amino acid sequence: CASSVHQNTEAFF.

This clonotype was counted at least ten times. J is TRBJ2-7 and V is TRBV20-1; 9 bases match TRBD2. Germline V gives CDR1 DFQATT, CDR2 SNEGSKA (reference sequence). Trimming took 4 bases from V and 3 from J; bases not matched to a gene: 7. This CDR3 is 14 amino acids long. The CDR3 nucleotides read TGCAGTGCTACAGTCCGCGGGAGGGTCTACGAGCAGTACTTC. Protein: CSATVRGRVYEQYF.

V and J are TRBV29-1 and TRBJ1-1; D is ambiguous. Germline V gene data show CDR1 as SQVTM and CDR2 as ANQGSEA. V gave up 6 bases and J gave up 6 bases, with 17 bases separating them. The CDR3 runs 13 residues. The CDR3 region has the DNA TGCAGCGTGCCAACGGGGAGGACCGCTGAAGCTTTCTTT. This sequence encodes CSVPTGRTAEAFF.

The gene calls are TRBV11-1 and TRBJ1-4, with D perhaps matching TRBD1 (6 bases). Trimming removed 2 bases from V and 8 bases from J, with 18 bases in between. This CDR3 has 16 residues. Germline values: CDR1 SGHAT, CDR2 FQDESV (reference sequence). This chain's CDR3 is CASSLSETGTSEKLFF. The CDR3 DNA reads as TGTGCCAGCAGCTTAAGCGAAACAGGGACATCAGAAAAACTGTTTTTT.

The chain uses TRBV5-1 and TRBJ2-1; 7 bases align to TRBD2. Germline assignment: CDR1 SGHRS and CDR2 YFSETQ. V lost 1 base, J lost 9 bases, and 7 bases stayed unmatched. The CDR3 runs to 14 residues. CDR3 amino acids: CASSLHGGRGEQFF. The CDR3 DNA reads TGCGCCAGCAGCTTGCACGGGGGGAGGGGTGAGCAGTTCTTC.

As for this clonotype: A much larger clone lies one base from this, so it may be a read error. Likely a read error: the CDR3 ends without its conserved phenylalanine or tryptophan. The CDR3 is CASRPGQATYEQYS. Here the CDR3 DNA reads TGTGCCAGCAGGCCGGGACAGGCTACCTACGAGCAGTACTCC. V and J are TRBV6-1 and TRBJ2-7, with 8 bases that match TRBD1. This CDR3 comprises 14 residues. Germline-derived CDR1 and CDR2 are MNHNS and SASEGT. The J segment lost 2 bases and the V segment lost 6 bases, leaving 6 bases of the junction unmatched.

The chain combines TRBV7-8 with TRBJ2-5; the D gene could be TRBD1 or TRBD2 (6 bases each). CDR3 length: 14 residues. The V end was cut by 5 bases, the J end by 7 bases, with 17 bases between. Looked up from germline, CDR1 is SGHVS and CDR2 is FQNEAQ. CDR3 loop: CASSPRTAGGTQYF. CDR3 coding DNA: TGTGCCAGCAGCCCGAGGACAGCCGGGGGGACCCAGTACTTC.

This clonotype appeared many times. The chain uses TRBV29-1 and TRBJ2-2, with 9 bases that match TRBD1. The CDR3 runs to 14 residues. CDR1 is SQVTM and CDR2 is ANQGSEA in the germline V gene. J gave up 4 bases and V 5 bases, and 5 bases lay outside the gene matches. This CDR3 is CSVQQGASTGELFF. CDR3 in DNA: TGCAGCGTTCAACAGGGGGCGAGCACCGGGGAGCTGTTTTTT.

The chain carries TRBV18 and TRBJ2-3, with 7 bases fitting TRBD1. Germline V gene lookup returns CDR1 KGHSH and CDR2 LQKENI. With V trimmed by 5 bases and J by 6 bases, 14 bases remained unmatched. The CDR3 spans 16 residues. The CDR3 sequence: CASSALTGPISDTQYF. The DNA for the CDR3 is TGTGCCAGCTCAGCACTGACAGGGCCGATTTCGGATACGCAGTATTTT.

The V and J genes are TRBV10-3 and TRBJ1-3; D unclear. Trimming removed 9 bases at V and 7 bases at J, with 13 bases between. This CDR3 is built from 12 residues. Germline V gene sequence: CDR1 ENHRY, CDR2 SYGVKD. The CDR3, as DNA: TGTGCCATTGGACTGGATGGGAACACCATATATTTT. Translation: CAIGLDGNTIYF.

This clonotype occurred a few times. The CDR3 bases are TGCAGCGTTGGGCGACAGGGGGTGGCCGGGGAGCTGTTTTTT. Translated, it gives CSVGRQGVAGELFF. The chain has TRBV29-1 and TRBJ2-2; 9 bases are a match to TRBD1. Per the germline V gene, CDR1 is SQVTM and CDR2 is ANQGSEA. V lost 4 bases to trimming and J lost 6 bases; unmatched junction nucleotides: 6. This CDR3 comprises 14 residues.